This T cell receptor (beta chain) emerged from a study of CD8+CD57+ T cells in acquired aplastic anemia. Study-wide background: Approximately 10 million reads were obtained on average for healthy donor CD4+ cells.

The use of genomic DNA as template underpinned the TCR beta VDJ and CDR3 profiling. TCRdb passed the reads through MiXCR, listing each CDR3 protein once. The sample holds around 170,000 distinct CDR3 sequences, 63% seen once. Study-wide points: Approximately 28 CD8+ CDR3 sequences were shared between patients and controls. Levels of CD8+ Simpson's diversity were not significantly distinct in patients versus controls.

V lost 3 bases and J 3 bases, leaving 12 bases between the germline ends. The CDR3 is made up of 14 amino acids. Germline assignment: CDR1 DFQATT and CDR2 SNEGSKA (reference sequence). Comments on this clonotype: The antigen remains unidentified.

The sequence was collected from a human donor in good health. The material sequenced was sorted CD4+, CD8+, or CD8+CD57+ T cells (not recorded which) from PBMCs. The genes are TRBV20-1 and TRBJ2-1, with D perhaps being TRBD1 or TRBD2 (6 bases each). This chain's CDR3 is CSASPGGLYNEQFF. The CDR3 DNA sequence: TGCAGTGCTAGCCCCGGGGGCCTCTACAATGAGCAGTTCTTC.